The T cell receptor (beta chain) under discussion was sequenced for a study of CD8 T cells in ankylosing spondylitis. Study-level findings and limits: Among TCR beta sequences, a motif of several highly homologous variants appeared characteristic of ankylosing spondylitis blood. Clones linked to disease were reported to show significant enrichment in matched ankylosing spondylitis synovial fluid. Before this, some motif variants had been reported in reactive arthritis synovial fluid and blood.

Concerning this clonotype itself: Its cognate antigen is unknown.

The CDR3 runs 15 residues. The germline gives CDR1 SGHTA, CDR2 FQGNSA. The V end was cut by 3 bases, the J end by 5 bases, with 16 bases between. TCRdb called the 5' RACE reads again in MiXCR, with one record for every CDR3 protein. In the table there are about 800,000 distinct CDR3 sequences, approximately 12% of which are singletons. This clonotype was sampled from a male donor with ankylosing spondylitis. The specimen sequenced was blood, either unsorted or a sorted T cell fraction (not recorded which). The rearrangement links TRBV7-2 to TRBJ2-5; D gene ambiguous. DNA for the CDR3: TGTGCCAGCAGCTTTAACGGGCCCGTCGGGGAGACCCAGTACTTC. As protein: CASSFNGPVGETQYF.